This record covers a single TCR beta chain. What it recognizes is unknown. The ends were cut back, 5 bases at V and 3 bases at J, with 14 bases in the middle. Germline loops: CDR1 SGHAT, CDR2 FQNNGV. The CDR3 contains 14 residues. These data belong to a study of graft-versus-host responses after intestinal transplantation. Study summary: Each recipient received anti-thymocyte globulin induction, then tacrolimus and steroids for roughly 3 years. Regarding the study as a whole: The study associated peak circulating GvH clone levels with early post-transplant HvG declines.

The protocol was immunoSEQ multiplex PCR, while the TCRdb copy is restricted to in-frame clones and leaves out a portion. The table shows about 88,000 clones, with approximately 89% occurring only once. The TCR sequence derives from a human donor who was the organ donor for an intestinal transplant. The material sequenced was unstimulated CD4+ T cells sorted from spleen or lymph node cells, taken before transplant. The V gene is TRBV11-2, the J gene TRBJ2-7; a weak D match, TRBD2 (6 bases). CDR3 nucleotide sequence: TGTGCCAGCAGCGCGCAACCCGGGGGCTACGAGCAGTACTTC. Residues: CASSAQPGGYEQYF.